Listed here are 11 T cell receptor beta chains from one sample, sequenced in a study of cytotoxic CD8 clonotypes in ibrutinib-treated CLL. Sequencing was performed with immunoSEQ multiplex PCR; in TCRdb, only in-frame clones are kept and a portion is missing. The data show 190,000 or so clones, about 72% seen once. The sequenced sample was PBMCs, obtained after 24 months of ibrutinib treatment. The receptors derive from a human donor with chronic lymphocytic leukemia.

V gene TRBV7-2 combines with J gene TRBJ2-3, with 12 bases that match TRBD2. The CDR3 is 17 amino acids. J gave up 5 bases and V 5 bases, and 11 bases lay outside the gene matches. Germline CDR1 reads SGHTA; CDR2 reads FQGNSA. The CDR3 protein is CASSQNRPGLAGDTQYF. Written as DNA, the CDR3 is TGTGCCAGCAGCCAAAACAGACCGGGACTAGCGGGAGATACGCAGTATTTT.

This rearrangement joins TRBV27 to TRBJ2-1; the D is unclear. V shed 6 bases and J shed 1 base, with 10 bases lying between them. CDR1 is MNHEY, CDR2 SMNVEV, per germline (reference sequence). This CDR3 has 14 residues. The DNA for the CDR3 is TGTGCCAGCAGACCTGACACATCCTACAATGAGCAGTTCTTC. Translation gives CASRPDTSYNEQFF.

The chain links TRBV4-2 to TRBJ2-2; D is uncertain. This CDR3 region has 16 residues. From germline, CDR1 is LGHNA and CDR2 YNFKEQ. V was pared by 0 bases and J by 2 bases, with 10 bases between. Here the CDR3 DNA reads TGTGCCAGCAGCCAAGATAGAAGGAGAAACACCGGGGAGCTGTTTTTT. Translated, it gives CASSQDRRRNTGELFF.

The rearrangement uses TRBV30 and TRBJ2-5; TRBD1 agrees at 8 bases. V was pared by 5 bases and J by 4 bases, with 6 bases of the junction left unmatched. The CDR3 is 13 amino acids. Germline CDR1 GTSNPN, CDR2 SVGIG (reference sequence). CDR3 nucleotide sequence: TGTGCCTGGTCCAGGGGGCCGAGAGAGACCCAGTACTTC. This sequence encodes CAWSRGPRETQYF.

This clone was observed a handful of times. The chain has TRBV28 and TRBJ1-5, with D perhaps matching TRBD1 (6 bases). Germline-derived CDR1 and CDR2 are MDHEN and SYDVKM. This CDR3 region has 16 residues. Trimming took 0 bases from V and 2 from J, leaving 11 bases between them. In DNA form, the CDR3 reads TGTGCCAGCAGTTTATGGGCGACAGGTCGCAATCAGCCCCAGCATTTT. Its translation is CASSLWATGRNQPQHF.

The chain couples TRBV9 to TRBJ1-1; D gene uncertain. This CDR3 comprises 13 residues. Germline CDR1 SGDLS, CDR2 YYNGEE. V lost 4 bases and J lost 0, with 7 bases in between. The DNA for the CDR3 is TGTGCCAGCAGCCTCCACATGAACACTGAAGCTTTCTTT. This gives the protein CASSLHMNTEAFF.

The DNA for the CDR3 is TGTGCCAGCTCACCAACAACAGGATTGCCCTTTGGGGGCTACACCTTC. It is translated as CASSPTTGLPFGGYTF. The chain recombines TRBV18 with TRBJ1-2; a weak D match, TRBD1 (5 bases). Per the germline V gene, CDR1 is KGHSH and CDR2 is LQKENI. The germline V and J ends were trimmed by 2 bases and 8 bases, with 21 bases remaining between them. This CDR3 is 16 amino acids long.

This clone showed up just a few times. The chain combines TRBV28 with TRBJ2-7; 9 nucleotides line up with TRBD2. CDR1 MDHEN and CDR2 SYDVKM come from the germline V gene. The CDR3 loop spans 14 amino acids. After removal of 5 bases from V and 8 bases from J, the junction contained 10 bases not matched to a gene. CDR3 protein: CASSKAGGLRKQYF. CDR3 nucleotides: TGTGCCAGCAGTAAAGCGGGAGGCCTACGGAAGCAGTACTTC.

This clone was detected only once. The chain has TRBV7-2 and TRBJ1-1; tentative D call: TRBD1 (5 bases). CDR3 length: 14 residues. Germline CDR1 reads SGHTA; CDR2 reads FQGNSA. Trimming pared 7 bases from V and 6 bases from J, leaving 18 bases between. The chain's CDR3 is CASTIPGAIAEAFF. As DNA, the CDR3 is TGTGCCAGCACCATCCCCGGGGCGATCGCTGAAGCTTTCTTT.

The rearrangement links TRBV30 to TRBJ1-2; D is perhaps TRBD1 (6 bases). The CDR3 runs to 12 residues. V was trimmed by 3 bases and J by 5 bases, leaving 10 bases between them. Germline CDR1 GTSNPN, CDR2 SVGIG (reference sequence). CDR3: CAWRKGEYGYTF. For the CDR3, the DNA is TGTGCCTGGAGGAAGGGGGAGTATGGCTACACCTTC.

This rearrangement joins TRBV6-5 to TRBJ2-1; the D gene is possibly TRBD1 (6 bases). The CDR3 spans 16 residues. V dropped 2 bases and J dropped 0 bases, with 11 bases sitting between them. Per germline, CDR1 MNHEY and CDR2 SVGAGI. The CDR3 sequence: CASSYRGQSSYNEQFF. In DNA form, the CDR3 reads TGTGCCAGCAGTTACCGAGGACAGTCCTCCTACAATGAGCAGTTCTTC.